This T cell receptor (beta chain) appears in the sequencing data of a study of CD8 T cells in Susac syndrome. Reverse transcription of about 0.45 to 1 ug RNA was carried out with random hexamers. Each CDR3 protein gets one entry after TCRdb re-called the immunoSEQ multiplex PCR reads with MiXCR. The sample holds 150,000 to 200,000 distinct CDR3 sequences; 80% to 95% are singletons and the top ten take roughly 0.096%. Germline V gene lookup returns CDR1 SGDLS and CDR2 YYNGEE. The ends lost 4 bases at V and 5 bases at J; junction bases unmatched: 9. The CDR3 extends over 16 amino acids. This clonotype was observed once.

The V call is TRBV9, the J call TRBJ2-5, with TRBD1 identical over 12 bases. This sequence originates from a human donor in good health. Specimen: CD4+ T cells from PBMCs. Written as DNA, the CDR3 is TGTGCCAGCAGCCTTATGGGACAGGGGGCTCGGGAGACCCAGTACTTC. Its translation is CASSLMGQGARETQYF.